These 28 T cell receptor beta chains were all obtained from the same sample, sequenced in a study of beta chain features in type 1 diabetes. What was sequenced were expressed TCRB transcripts, since all of the isolated RNA had been reverse transcribed. Sequencing was performed with immunoSEQ multiplex PCR; in TCRdb, only in-frame clones are kept and a portion is missing. The sample lists 150,000 to 200,000 clones; 63% were seen once. For these receptors, no antigen is known. Notes on the study in general: Among patients with Type 1 diabetes, TCRB CDR3s were moderately but significantly shorter in every one of the four CD4+ subsets.

Source material: naive CD4+ T cells from blood. These receptor sequences come from a man aged 25-45 years with type 1 diabetes.

The gene calls are TRBV4-3 and TRBJ2-7; no clear D. Germline loops: CDR1 LGHNA, CDR2 YSLEER. This CDR3 is 16 amino acids long. V lost 0 bases and J lost 0, with 12 bases in between. For the CDR3, the DNA is TGCGCCAGCAGCCAAGAGCTCGCAAGGAGCTCCTACGAGCAGTACTTC. Residues: CASSQELARSSYEQYF.

The chain uses TRBV4-1 and TRBJ2-5; D is unclear. The V gene lost 2 bases and the J gene lost 7 bases, with 17 bases spanning the gap. This CDR3 comprises 15 residues. The germline gives CDR1 MGHRA, CDR2 YSYEKL. CDR3 bases: TGCGCCAGCAGCCAACCGGGCCTCGACCCCGGGACCCAGTACTTC. It encodes CASSQPGLDPGTQYF.

The CDR3 sequence: CAISELGDTQYF. The CDR3, as DNA: TGTGCCATCAGTGAGCTGGGGGATACGCAGTATTTT. J is TRBJ2-3 and V is TRBV10-3; no clear D. The V and J ends lost 2 bases and 6 bases respectively, with 6 bases between them. CDR3 length: 12 amino acids. Germline CDR1 is ENHRY and CDR2 is SYGVKD.

The sample holds one count of this clone. The genes are TRBV28 and TRBJ1-2; 9 nucleotides line up with TRBD1. V trimming: 5 bases; J trimming: 4 bases; junction bases outside the gene matches: 17. CDR3 length equals 18 residues. Germline V gene sequence: CDR1 MDHEN, CDR2 SYDVKM. The CDR3 reads CASSTSGTGSRLSYGYTF. CDR3 DNA: TGTGCCAGCAGTACCTCCGGGACAGGGTCTCGATTGAGCTATGGCTACACCTTC.

This chain joins TRBV28 and TRBJ2-1, with a tentative D call TRBD2 (6 bases). V lost 11 bases and J 7 bases, leaving 15 bases between the germline ends. From germline, CDR1 is MDHEN and CDR2 SYDVKM. CDR3 length equals 12 residues. CDR3 bases: TGTGCCCCGGTTGCGGGGAGGAATGAGCAGTTCTTC. Translating gives CAPVAGRNEQFF.

The rearrangement links TRBV18 to TRBJ2-5; D gene uncertain. The CDR3 contains 14 residues. Trimming removed 2 bases from V and 1 base from J, with 8 bases in between. The V gene's germline CDR1 is KGHSH and CDR2 LQKENI. CDR3 in amino acids: CASSPSNSQETQYF. The CDR3 bases are TGTGCCAGCTCACCAAGTAACAGCCAAGAGACCCAGTACTTC.

The chain employs TRBV9 and TRBJ2-2, with D hard to call. Trimming stripped 0 bases from V and 0 bases from J, with 15 bases between. The CDR3 consists of 18 residues. Germline CDR1 is SGDLS and CDR2 is YYNGEE. This CDR3 reads CASSVGSWPLSNTGELFF. The CDR3, as DNA: TGTGCCAGCAGCGTAGGTTCTTGGCCCCTATCGAACACCGGGGAGCTGTTTTTT.

The CDR3 sequence: CASSPANREWETQYF. The CDR3 nucleotides read TGTGCCAGCTCACCGGCCAATCGGGAATGGGAGACCCAGTACTTC. The chain is built from TRBV18 and TRBJ2-5, with a tentative D call TRBD2 (5 bases). The CDR3 runs 15 residues. Trimming removed 3 bases from V and 5 bases from J, with 16 bases in between. Germline loops: CDR1 KGHSH, CDR2 LQKENI.

V is TRBV10-3 and J is TRBJ2-7; D assignment may be TRBD1 or TRBD2 (7 bases each). Germline CDR1 reads ENHRY; CDR2 reads SYGVKD. There are 14 residues in the CDR3. Trimming took off 9 bases at V and 6 bases at J, with 21 bases between the two ends. The CDR3 coding sequence is TGTGCCATGGCCCCAGGGGGGGGTCCCACCGAGCAGTACTTC. It translates to CAMAPGGGPTEQYF.

The chain is built from TRBV29-1 and TRBJ2-7; the D gene is possibly TRBD2 (5 bases). Germline CDR1 SQVTM, CDR2 ANQGSEA. The CDR3 sequence is 14 residues long. The ends were cut back, 5 bases at V and 1 base at J, with 15 bases in the middle. The CDR3 bases are TGCAGCGTTTCCGGACTGCCCATTTCCTACGAGCAGTACTTC. Translated, it gives CSVSGLPISYEQYF.

V usage is TRBV7-2 and J usage is TRBJ2-3; tentatively, D is TRBD1 (6 bases). This CDR3 has 13 amino acids. V lost 1 base and J 11 bases, leaving 13 bases between the germline ends. Germline V lookup: CDR1 SGHTA, CDR2 FQGNSA. In nucleotides, the CDR3 is TGTGCCAGCAGCTTAGAGATGGCAGGGGTGCAGTATTTT. This encodes CASSLEMAGVQYF.

The V call is TRBV25-1, the J call TRBJ2-5; D is undetermined. Germline CDR1 and CDR2: MGHDK and SYGVNS. With 2 bases removed from V and 0 bases from J, the gap between germline ends came to 7 bases. The CDR3 totals 14 residues. The DNA of the CDR3 is TGTGCCAGCAGTGAAACAGCGTACCAAGAGACCCAGTACTTC. Amino acids: CASSETAYQETQYF.

The chain recombines TRBV20-1 with TRBJ2-7; a weak D match, TRBD2 (5 bases). V lost 3 bases, J lost 7 bases, and 10 bases lay in between. Germline CDR1 reads DFQATT; CDR2 reads SNEGSKA (reference sequence). The CDR3 spans 11 residues. CDR3 loop: CSASVGIEQYF. CDR3 coding DNA: TGCAGTGCTAGCGTCGGGATAGAGCAGTACTTC.

This clone was counted a few times. This chain joins TRBV15 and TRBJ1-2; D might be TRBD1 (6 bases). The germline CDR1 and CDR2 sequences are LNHNV and YYDKDF (reference sequence). V was clipped by 4 bases and J by 3 bases, with 9 bases between them. CDR3 length: 13 amino acids. CDR3 protein: CATSTRTDYGYTF. As DNA, the CDR3 is TGTGCCACCAGCACTCGGACAGACTATGGCTACACCTTC. Variable domain in full (rest from reference TRBV15 and TRBJ1-2): DAMVIQNPRYQVTQFGKPVTLSCSQTLNHNVMYWYQQKSSQAPKLLFHYYDKDFNNEADTPDNFQSRRPNTSFCFLDIRSPGLGDTAMYLCATSTRTDYGYTFGSGTRLTVV.

This clone appeared once. The V call is TRBV21-1, the J call TRBJ2-1. TRBV21-1 is designated a pseudogene. This CDR3 region has 10 residues. In DNA form, the CDR3 reads TGTGCCAGCGCTCCGGGCGAGCAGTTCTTC. Amino acid sequence: CASAPGEQFF.

The chain employs TRBV9 and TRBJ2-1; TRBD2 agrees at 10 bases. Germline CDR1 is SGDLS and CDR2 is YYNGEE. Trimming cost V 3 bases and J 11 bases; bases outside gene matches: 2. The CDR3 runs 12 residues. CDR3: CASSGTSGKQFF. CDR3 DNA sequence: TGTGCCAGCAGCGGAACTAGCGGGAAGCAGTTCTTC.

Only a few counts were recorded for this clone. Written as DNA, the CDR3 is TGTGCCTGGAGACCTAAGGGGTTTAACGAAGAGACCCAGTACTTC. Translation: CAWRPKGFNEETQYF. The V call is TRBV30, the J call TRBJ2-5, with D possibly TRBD1 on 5 matching bases. From germline, CDR1 is GTSNPN and CDR2 SVGIG (reference sequence). Trimming stripped 3 bases from V and 3 bases from J, with 17 bases between. The CDR3 length is 15 residues.

This chain uses TRBV30 with TRBJ1-4, with TRBD1 as a possible D gene (6 bases). Trimming removed 4 bases from V and 7 bases from J, with 13 bases in between. The CDR3 length is 13 residues. The V gene's germline CDR1 is GTSNPN and CDR2 SVGIG (reference sequence). The CDR3 coding sequence is TGTGCCTGGACAAGGGGGGCAGGTGAAAAACTGTTTTTT. It codes for CAWTRGAGEKLFF.

This chain connects TRBV25-1 to TRBJ2-3, with D hard to call. V was pared by 1 base and J by 0 bases, with 11 bases between. Germline assignment: CDR1 MGHDK and CDR2 SYGVNS. The CDR3 runs 16 residues. The CDR3 sequence is CASSESRSTSTDTQYF. The DNA of the CDR3 is TGTGCCAGCAGTGAATCCCGGAGCACTAGCACAGATACGCAGTATTTT. The full variable domain, rest sourced from reference TRBV25-1 and TRBJ2-3, is EADIYQTPRYLVIGTGKKITLECSQTMGHDKMYWYQQDPGMELHLIHYSYGVNSTEKGDLSSESTVSRIRTEHFPLTLESARPSHTSQYLCASSESRSTSTDTQYFGPGTRLTVL.

This clone was recorded a few times. The V call is TRBV10-3, the J call TRBJ2-5, with D possibly matching TRBD1 (6 bases). CDR3 length: 15 amino acids. Germline CDR1 is ENHRY and CDR2 is SYGVKD. V dropped 8 bases and J dropped 0 bases, with 16 bases sitting between them. The CDR3 reads CAIGPGQGDQETQYF. In DNA, the CDR3 is TGTGCCATCGGCCCGGGACAAGGGGACCAAGAGACCCAGTACTTC.

The chain couples TRBV7-8 to TRBJ2-3, with 7 bases identical to TRBD1. The V gene's germline CDR1 is SGHVS and CDR2 FQNEAQ. V shed 3 bases, J shed 2 bases, and the junction held 2 bases outside the gene matches. The CDR3 has 14 amino acids. The CDR3 reads CASSFGTATDTQYF. The DNA for the CDR3 is TGTGCCAGCAGCTTTGGGACAGCCACAGATACGCAGTATTTT.

This clone was detected only a few times. The gene calls are TRBV14 and TRBJ2-3; D unclear. This CDR3 is 12 amino acids long. Trimming took off 4 bases at V and 2 bases at J, with 4 bases between the two ends. Germline V gene data show CDR1 as SGHDN and CDR2 as FVKESK. The CDR3 DNA reads TGTGCCAGCAGCCTAACCACAGATACGCAGTATTTT. The encoded protein is CASSLTTDTQYF.

A few counts support this clone. CDR3 nucleotide sequence: TGCAGCGTTGAAGTAGGGGCAGATACGCAGTATTTT. Protein product: CSVEVGADTQYF. This sequence joins TRBV29-1 and TRBJ2-3, with a weak D call TRBD1 (5 bases). The germline CDR1 and CDR2 sequences are SQVTM and ANQGSEA. V was shortened by 1 base and J by 4 bases, with 6 bases between the two germline ends. This CDR3 contains 12 residues.

The chain carries TRBV30 and TRBJ2-5; TRBD1 aligns across 9 bases. Looked up from germline, CDR1 is GTSNPN and CDR2 is SVGIG (reference sequence). V gave up 4 bases and J gave up 5 bases; unmatched junction bases: 5. This CDR3 region has 13 residues. CDR3 in amino acids: CAWITGGAETQYF. In nucleotides, the CDR3 is TGTGCCTGGATTACAGGGGGCGCCGAGACCCAGTACTTC.

V usage is TRBV11-2 and J usage is TRBJ2-3; unclear D gene. V lost 3 bases, J lost 4 bases, and 2 bases lay in between. Germline V gene sequence: CDR1 SGHAT, CDR2 FQNNGV. The CDR3 runs to 11 residues. The CDR3 DNA is TGTGCCAGCAGCTTTCCAGATACGCAGTATTTT. It translates to CASSFPDTQYF.

V usage is TRBV19 and J usage is TRBJ1-5; weak D call: TRBD1 (6 bases). Trimming took 6 bases from V and 2 from J, leaving 11 bases between them. The CDR3 is made up of 14 amino acids. CDR1 and CDR2 from the germline V gene are LNHDA and SQIVND (reference sequence). Written as DNA, the CDR3 is TGTGCCAGTAGCCTTGCAGGGGGCAATCAGCCCCAGCATTTT. Its protein product is CASSLAGGNQPQHF.

This clone was observed once. The chain joins TRBV9 to TRBJ1-6, with D uncertain. V dropped 0 bases and J dropped 9 bases, with 10 bases sitting between them. Germline-derived CDR1 and CDR2 are SGDLS and YYNGEE. The CDR3 is made up of 14 amino acids. The CDR3 DNA reads TGTGCCAGCAGCGTAGCCTCTGGAGTTTCACCCCTCCACTTT. Its protein product is CASSVASGVSPLHF.

This chain joins TRBV9 and TRBJ1-2; tentative D call: TRBD1 (5 bases). The ends were cut back, 3 bases at V and 2 bases at J, with 5 bases in the middle. The CDR3 is 12 residues long. CDR1 and CDR2 (germline): SGDLS, YYNGEE. In DNA, the CDR3 is TGTGCCAGCAGCGACAGGAACTATGGCTACACCTTC. Translating it yields CASSDRNYGYTF.